This record concerns one T cell receptor (beta chain) sequence. The CDR3 length is 12 residues. The V end was cut by 3 bases, the J end by 8 bases, with 10 bases between. CDR1 is KGHSH and CDR2 is LQKENI in the germline V gene. Assay used: immunoSEQ multiplex PCR; TCRdb lists only in-frame clones, some missing. The sample shows about 42,000 clones, approximately 80% of them seen only once. This entry belongs to a study of preoperative IRX-2 immunotherapy in early breast cancer. This sample's treatment: preoperative locoregional IRX-2 cytokine immunotherapy. This phase Ib study tested locoregional IRX-2 cytokine immunotherapy given before surgery.

The rearrangement links TRBV18 to TRBJ1-1, with D unresolved. The TCR originated in a human donor with breast cancer. Material: tumor tissue, obtained after IRX-2 immunotherapy. The CDR3 bases are TGTGCCAGCTCACCGACTACCAGAGAAGCTTTCTTT. This sequence encodes CASSPTTREAFF.